The subject of this entry is one T cell receptor (beta chain). Trimming pared 0 bases from V and 0 bases from J, leaving 21 bases between. This CDR3 comprises 19 residues. Germline CDR1 LGHNA, CDR2 YSLEER. Sequencing used immunoSEQ multiplex PCR; TCRdb keeps in-frame clones, though not all of them. The sample contains 20,000 to 25,000 clones, about nine tenths of which appear only once. The data originate from a study of T cell changes during pregnancy in multiple sclerosis. J is TRBJ2-7 and V is TRBV4-3; D is possibly TRBD2 (7 bases). The sequenced sample was CD8+ T cells from peripheral blood mononuclear cells, obtained in the first trimester of pregnancy. This receptor was taken from a female donor in good health, enrolled as a control in a pregnancy study. The CDR3 protein is CASSQDAPAGALNSYEQYF. DNA for the CDR3: TGCGCCAGCAGCCAAGATGCGCCGGCGGGGGCGCTGAACTCCTACGAGCAGTACTTC.